Each of the 25 T cell receptor beta chains below was sequenced from the same sample in a study of blood T cell repertoires in COVID-19. TCRdb's copy holds only in-frame clones and misses some; the assay was immunoSEQ multiplex PCR. The sample consists of fewer than 250,000 clones, under 90% of them appearing once. Source material: peripheral blood. The source of these receptors is a man between 60 and 75 years old who had recovered from COVID-19.

The chain recombines TRBV5-1 with TRBJ2-5; 8 positions agree with TRBD2. Trimming at V came to 0 bases and at J to 5 bases, leaving 9 bases not matched to a gene. The CDR3 contains 16 residues. CDR1 and CDR2 from the germline V gene are SGHRS and YFSETQ. CDR3 region: CASSLGGSGKGETQYF. The CDR3 bases are TGCGCCAGCAGCTTGGGTGGTAGCGGGAAAGGTGAGACCCAGTACTTC. Using reference TRBV5-1 and TRBJ2-5 for the parts outside the CDR3, the full variable domain is KAGVTQTPRYLIKTRGQQVTLSCSPISGHRSVSWYQQTPGQGLQFLFEYFSETQRNKGNFPGRFSGRQFSNSRSEMNVSTLELGDSALYLCASSLGGSGKGETQYFGPGTRLLVL.

CDR3 in DNA: TGTGCCAGCAGCTACACAGGGGGCTCCTACGAGCAGTACTTC. Translating gives CASSYTGGSYEQYF. The V gene is TRBV13, the J gene TRBJ2-7; 8 bases are a match to TRBD1. The length of the CDR3 is 14 residues. V lost 4 bases, J lost 0 bases, and 2 bases stayed unmatched. Germline V gives CDR1 PRHDT, CDR2 FYEKMQ (reference sequence).

CDR3 residues: CASSLDRRTYEQYF. For the CDR3, the DNA is TGTGCCAGCAGTTTGGACAGGAGAACCTACGAGCAGTACTTC. This chain connects TRBV27 to TRBJ2-7; TRBD1 agrees at 7 bases. The CDR3 runs 14 residues. Germline CDR1 is MNHEY and CDR2 is SMNVEV (reference sequence). V lost 3 bases and J lost 2; bases outside the gene matches: 4.

This clone was recorded a few times. This chain links TRBV11-2 with TRBJ1-5; no firm D call. V lost 2 bases and J 6 bases, leaving 8 bases between the germline ends. This CDR3 is built from 13 residues. From germline, CDR1 is SGHAT and CDR2 FQNNGV. DNA for the CDR3: TGTGCCAGCAGCTTATCCCAGGTTCAGCCCCAGCATTTT. It encodes CASSLSQVQPQHF.

The V gene is TRBV5-1, the J gene TRBJ2-2; a possible D gene is TRBD2 (6 bases). CDR1 is SGHRS and CDR2 is YFSETQ in the germline V gene. The CDR3 totals 14 residues. V shed 6 bases and J shed 2 bases, with 11 bases lying between them. CDR3 bases: TGCGCCAGCACAATGGGGGGAAACACCGGGGAGCTGTTTTTT. It yields the protein CASTMGGNTGELFF.

This chain connects TRBV6-4 to TRBJ2-1, with 7 bases aligning to TRBD2. CDR3 length: 18 residues. V shed 3 bases, J shed 0 bases, and the junction held 11 bases outside the gene matches. Germline values: CDR1 MRHNA, CDR2 SNTAGT. CDR3 region: CASSERRLAVSSYNEQFF. The DNA of the CDR3 is TGTGCCAGCAGTGAGAGGCGACTAGCTGTTAGCTCCTACAATGAGCAGTTCTTC.

With regard to this clone: The same CDR3 can be traced to other DNA sequences in this sample. Written as DNA, the CDR3 is TGTGCCAGCTCACCGGGGACAGGGCAAGAGACCCAGTACTTC. This gives the protein CASSPGTGQETQYF. The rearrangement links TRBV18 to TRBJ2-5; 9 bases are a match to TRBD1. From germline, CDR1 is KGHSH and CDR2 LQKENI. The CDR3 is 14 amino acids. J gave up 2 bases and V 3 bases, and 1 base lay outside the gene matches.

J is TRBJ2-5 and V is TRBV6-5; TRBD1 agrees at 7 bases. The CDR3 loop spans 13 amino acids. CDR1 MNHEY and CDR2 SVGAGI come from the germline V gene. The ends lost 11 bases at V and 5 bases at J; junction bases unmatched: 11. In nucleotides, the CDR3 is TGTGCCGGTTCCTACGGGACAGACGAGACCCAGTACTTC. It yields the protein CAGSYGTDETQYF.

V and J are TRBV28 and TRBJ1-2; D not resolved. Trimming took 4 bases from V and 7 from J, leaving 19 bases between them. Germline values: CDR1 MDHEN, CDR2 SYDVKM. This CDR3 spans 15 amino acids. CDR3 region: CASSYPGVGLIGYTF. CDR3 sequence (DNA): TGTGCCAGCAGTTACCCCGGTGTTGGTCTGATTGGCTACACCTTC.

In its sample, this clone was seen a few times. The genes are TRBV6-5 and TRBJ1-1; D is undetermined. The CDR3 runs 14 residues. V was trimmed by 6 bases and J by 1 base, leaving 12 bases between them. Germline V gene lookup returns CDR1 MNHEY and CDR2 SVGAGI. The CDR3, as DNA: TGTGCCAGCAGCTCCTGGGCAGGGAACACTGAAGCTTTCTTT. This gives the protein CASSSWAGNTEAFF.

The chain employs TRBV21-1 and TRBJ2-6; the D call of TRBD2 is as the table states it, not checked on the DNA. TRBV21-1 has pseudogene status. The CDR3 consists of 16 residues. The CDR3 sequence: CASSPAPFSGANVLTF. The DNA of the CDR3 is TGTGCCAGCAGCCCTGCTCCTTTTAGTGGGGCCAACGTCCTGACTTTC.

The chain employs TRBV4-2 and TRBJ2-3; 8 bases line up with TRBD2. Per germline, CDR1 LGHNA and CDR2 YNFKEQ. The CDR3 has 15 residues. V shed 4 bases, J shed 2 bases, and the junction held 5 bases outside the gene matches. The CDR3 loop reads CASSLSSGATDTQYF. The DNA for the CDR3 is TGTGCCAGCAGCCTAAGTAGCGGGGCCACAGATACGCAGTATTTT.

The chain is built from TRBV9 and TRBJ1-2; possible D gene TRBD1, 6 bases. Between the trimmed V and J ends, which lost 4 bases and 2 bases, there was a span of 12 bases. The CDR3 is 14 residues long. In germline, CDR1 is SGDLS, CDR2 YYNGEE. The CDR3 DNA is TGTGCCAGCAGCCCACGGACAGCAAACTATGGCTACACCTTC. Its translation: CASSPRTANYGYTF.

The CDR3, as DNA: TGTGCCAGCAGTTACTTACAGGGCGGCAATCAGCCCCAGCATTTT. It specifies CASSYLQGGNQPQHF. The chain has TRBV6-2 or TRBV6-3 and TRBJ1-5, with a tentative D call TRBD1 (6 bases). Germline loops: CDR1 MNHEY, CDR2 SVGEGT. The V and J ends lost 1 base and 2 bases respectively, with 9 bases between them. The CDR3 runs 15 residues.

The gene calls are TRBV27 and TRBJ1-5; D perhaps matches TRBD1 (5 bases). The CDR3 has 16 amino acids. Germline V lookup: CDR1 MNHEY, CDR2 SMNVEV (reference sequence). V was trimmed by 5 bases and J by 4 bases, leaving 18 bases between them. In nucleotides, the CDR3 is TGTGCCAGCAGTCCTGGGACTAGGGGTGGGAATCAGCCCCAGCATTTT. Translated: CASSPGTRGGNQPQHF.

The CDR3: CASSLKQGGNSPLHF. Here the CDR3 DNA reads TGTGCCAGCAGCTTGAAACAGGGTGGTAATTCACCCCTCCACTTT. This rearrangement joins TRBV5-8 to TRBJ1-6; D possibly corresponds to TRBD1 (6 bases). The germline V gene has CDR1 SGHTS and CDR2 YDEGEE. Trimming removed 1 base at V and 6 bases at J, with 11 bases between. This CDR3 spans 15 amino acids.

The chain links TRBV28 to TRBJ2-7; a weak D match, TRBD2 (6 bases). This CDR3 is 14 amino acids long. The germline V gene has CDR1 MDHEN and CDR2 SYDVKM. The V end lost 6 bases, the J end lost 2 bases, and 14 bases lay between the germline ends. The CDR3, as DNA: TGTGCCAGCAGACCAGGCGGGGCCACCTACGAGCAGTACTTC. Translated, it gives CASRPGGATYEQYF.

The chain uses TRBV15 and TRBJ1-1; 9 bases agree with TRBD1. Germline V gives CDR1 LNHNV, CDR2 YYDKDF (reference sequence). The CDR3 sequence is 16 residues long. V lost 0 bases and J lost 5; bases outside the gene matches: 7. CDR3 sequence: CATSRDPGQGRTEAFF. The DNA of the CDR3 is TGTGCCACCAGCAGAGATCCGGGACAGGGTAGGACTGAAGCTTTCTTT.

Only one count was recorded for this clone. Here the CDR3 reads CASTGDINQPQHF. The CDR3, as DNA: TGTGCCAGCACTGGGGACATCAATCAGCCCCAGCATTTT. V is TRBV6-6 and J is TRBJ1-5; tentative D call: TRBD1 (6 bases). The CDR3 consists of 13 residues. The germline CDR1 and CDR2 sequences are MNHNY and SVGAGI (reference sequence). V shed 7 bases and J shed 3 bases, with 10 bases lying between them.

The chain combines TRBV19 with TRBJ1-2; 7 positions match TRBD1. Germline V gene sequence: CDR1 LNHDA, CDR2 SQIVND (reference sequence). Germline trimming cut 5 bases from V and 0 bases from J; bases unmatched to any gene: 6. This CDR3 spans 15 amino acids. The chain's CDR3 is CASSLRTGANYGYTF. The CDR3 DNA reads TGTGCCAGTAGTCTCCGGACAGGAGCTAACTATGGCTACACCTTC.

In DNA, the CDR3 is TGTGCCAGCAGTGAAGGGAGACTTGGAAACACCATATATTTT. Its protein is CASSEGRLGNTIYF. The chain uses TRBV6-1 and TRBJ1-3; no reliable D call. CDR1 is MNHNS and CDR2 is SASEGT in the germline V gene. V was pared by 1 base and J by 3 bases, with 7 bases between. The CDR3 is made up of 14 amino acids.

The V and J genes are TRBV18 and TRBJ2-1; 13 nucleotides match TRBD2. The V and J ends lost 2 bases and 15 bases, in that order; junction bases with no gene match: 10. CDR1 and CDR2 (germline): KGHSH, LQKENI. The CDR3 sequence is 15 residues long. This CDR3 reads CASSPERVTSGRPFF. The CDR3 nucleotides are TGTGCCAGCTCACCAGAAAGGGTGACTAGCGGGAGGCCGTTCTTC.

The J gene is TRBJ1-3, the V gene TRBV6-5; D is undetermined. V shed 7 bases and J shed 2 bases, with 9 bases lying between them. The CDR3 loop spans 13 amino acids. Germline V lookup: CDR1 MNHEY, CDR2 SVGAGI. As DNA, the CDR3 is TGTGCCAGCACCCTAGACCCTGGAAACACCATATATTTT. It is translated as CASTLDPGNTIYF.

The rearrangement links TRBV11-2 to TRBJ1-5, with TRBD1 matching over 9 bases. Germline CDR1 SGHAT, CDR2 FQNNGV. Unmatched junction bases numbered 1, after V lost 5 bases and J lost 5 bases. The CDR3 is 13 residues long. Here the CDR3 reads CASSRTGDQPQHF. The CDR3 DNA reads as TGTGCCAGCAGCCGGACAGGGGATCAGCCCCAGCATTTT.

This chain connects TRBV9 to TRBJ1-3; no clear D gene. The V gene's germline CDR1 is SGDLS and CDR2 YYNGEE. V was pared by 7 bases and J by 1 base, with 21 bases between. The CDR3 is 17 amino acids. The CDR3 region is CASGPLLGVESGNTIYF. The CDR3 coding sequence is TGTGCCAGCGGACCCCTCCTGGGAGTAGAGTCTGGAAACACCATATATTTT.